This TCR beta chain is from a study of control samples from healthy donors and cancer patients. The germline V gene encodes CDR1 MNHEY and CDR2 SVGAGI. The CDR3 has 16 residues. Trimming at V came to 4 bases and at J to 6 bases, leaving 9 bases not matched to a gene. TCRdb's copy holds only in-frame clones and misses some; the assay was immunoSEQ multiplex PCR. The top ten clones hold about 18% of a sample with 93,000 or so clones, 80% to 90% of them seen once. This chain connects TRBV6-5 to TRBJ1-6, with 7 bases that match TRBD1. The TCR originated in a man in his 60s with lung cancer. The source material was PBMCs. This chain's CDR3 is CASSFPKTGINSPLHF. In nucleotides, the CDR3 is TGTGCCAGCAGTTTCCCCAAGACAGGGATTAATTCACCCCTCCACTTT.